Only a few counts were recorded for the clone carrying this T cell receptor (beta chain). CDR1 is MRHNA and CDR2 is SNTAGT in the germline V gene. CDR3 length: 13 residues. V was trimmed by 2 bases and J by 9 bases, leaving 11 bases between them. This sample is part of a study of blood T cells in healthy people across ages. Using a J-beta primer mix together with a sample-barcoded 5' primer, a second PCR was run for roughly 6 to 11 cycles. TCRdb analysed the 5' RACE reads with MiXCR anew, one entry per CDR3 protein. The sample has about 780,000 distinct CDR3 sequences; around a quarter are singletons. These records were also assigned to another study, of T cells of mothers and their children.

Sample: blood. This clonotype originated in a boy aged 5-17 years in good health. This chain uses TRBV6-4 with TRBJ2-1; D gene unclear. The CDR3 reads CASSDPGKGEQFF. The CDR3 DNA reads TGTGCCAGCAGTGACCCCGGCAAGGGTGAGCAGTTCTTC.